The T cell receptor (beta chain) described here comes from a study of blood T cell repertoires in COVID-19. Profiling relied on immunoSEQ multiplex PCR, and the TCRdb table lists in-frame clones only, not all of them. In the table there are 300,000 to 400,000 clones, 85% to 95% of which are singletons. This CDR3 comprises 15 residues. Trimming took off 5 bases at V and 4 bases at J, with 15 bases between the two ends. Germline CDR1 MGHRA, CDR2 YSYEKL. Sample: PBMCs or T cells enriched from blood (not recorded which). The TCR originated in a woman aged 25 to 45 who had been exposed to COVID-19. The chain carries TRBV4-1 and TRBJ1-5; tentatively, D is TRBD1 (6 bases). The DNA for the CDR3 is TGCGCCAGCAGCATTTCTACGCAGGGGAATCAGCCCCAGCATTTT. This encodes CASSISTQGNQPQHF.